A selection of T cell receptor beta chains follows, all from one sample in a study of post-analysis software for immune sequencing data. TCRdb itself ran the PCR reads through MiXCR, one entry per CDR3 protein. The table records hundreds of thousands of distinct CDR3 sequences, 25% to 30% of them present only once. Sequenced input: blood. The receptors originated from a girl aged 5 to 17 with multiple sclerosis. Each CDR3 is given with its conserved first and last residue.

j_gene: TRBJ1-2; v_gene: TRBV29-1; CDR3aa: CSADRGNYGYTF
j_gene: TRBJ2-1; v_gene: TRBV6-1; CDR3aa: CASVRGGTYNEQFF
j_gene: TRBJ1-1; v_gene: TRBV7-2; CDR3aa: CASSLRTVQSNTEAFF
j_gene: TRBJ2-1; v_gene: TRBV20-1; CDR3aa: CSAPLGVGGPHNEQFF
j_gene: TRBJ2-5; v_gene: TRBV7-2; CDR3aa: CASSVVYQETQYF
j_gene: TRBJ2-3; v_gene: TRBV7-9; CDR3aa: CASSFAATDTQYF
j_gene: TRBJ2-1; v_gene: TRBV4-3; CDR3aa: CASSQETSGSVVAYNEQFF
j_gene: TRBJ2-3; v_gene: TRBV10-3; CDR3aa: CAISGGQGARDMQYF
j_gene: TRBJ2-5; v_gene: TRBV7-9; CDR3aa: CASSSPAYQETQYF
j_gene: TRBJ1-5; v_gene: TRBV6-1; CDR3aa: CASSEVRSNQPQHF
j_gene: TRBJ2-1; v_gene: TRBV12-5; CDR3aa: CASGRGINEQFF
j_gene: TRBJ1-5; v_gene: TRBV3-1; CDR3aa: CASSQDSGYSNQPQHF
j_gene: TRBJ2-5; v_gene: TRBV5-1; CDR3aa: CASSATGETQYF
j_gene: TRBJ1-4; v_gene: TRBV7-2; CDR3aa: CASSGDSTNEKLFF
j_gene: TRBJ2-5; v_gene: TRBV7-2; CDR3aa: CASSLAGTSREQYF
j_gene: TRBJ2-1; v_gene: TRBV20-1; CDR3aa: CSARDSGSPSVHNEQFF
j_gene: TRBJ1-1; v_gene: TRBV20-1; CDR3aa: CSASGRGMNTEAFF
j_gene: TRBJ1-2; v_gene: TRBV20-1; CDR3aa: CSAGTDQAANYGCTF